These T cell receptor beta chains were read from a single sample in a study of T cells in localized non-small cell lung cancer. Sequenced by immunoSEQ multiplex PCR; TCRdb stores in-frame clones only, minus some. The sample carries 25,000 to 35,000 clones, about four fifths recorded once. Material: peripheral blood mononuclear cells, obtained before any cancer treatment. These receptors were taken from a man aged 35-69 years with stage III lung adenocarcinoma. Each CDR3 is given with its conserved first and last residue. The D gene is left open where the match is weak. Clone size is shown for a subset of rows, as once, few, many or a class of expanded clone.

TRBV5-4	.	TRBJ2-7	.	CASSYDSEQYF	TGTGCCAGCAGCTACGACTCCGAGCAGTACTTC
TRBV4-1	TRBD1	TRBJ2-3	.	CASSRSGTGTDTQYF	TGCGCCAGCAGCCGCTCCGGGACAGGCACAGATACGCAGTATTTT
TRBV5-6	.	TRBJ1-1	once	CASLYWPSTEAFF	TGTGCCAGCCTCTACTGGCCCTCCACTGAAGCTTTCTTT
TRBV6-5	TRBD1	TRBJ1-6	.	CASRRDSSSPLHF	TGTGCCAGCAGAAGGGACAGCTCTTCACCCCTCCACTTT
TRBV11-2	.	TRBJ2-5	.	CASSLDPGAQETQYF	TGTGCCAGCAGCTTAGATCCCGGTGCACAAGAGACCCAGTACTTC
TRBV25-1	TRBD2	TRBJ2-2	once	CASSAPLGGTGELFF	TGTGCCAGCAGTGCGCCCCTGGGGGGGACCGGGGAGCTGTTTTTT
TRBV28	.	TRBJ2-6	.	CASSLGANVLTF	TGTGCCAGCAGTTTAGGGGCCAACGTCCTGACTTTC
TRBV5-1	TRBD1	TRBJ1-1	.	CASSHLDRDNTEAFF	TGCGCCAGCAGCCACCTGGACAGGGACAACACTGAAGCTTTCTTT
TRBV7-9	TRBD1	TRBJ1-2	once	CASSTRGGVLYGYTF	TGTGCCAGCAGCACCAGGGGGGGAGTTCTCTATGGCTACACCTTC
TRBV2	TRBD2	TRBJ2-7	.	CASTRLAGKYEQYF	TGTGCCAGCACGAGACTAGCGGGGAAATACGAGCAGTACTTC
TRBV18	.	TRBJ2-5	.	CASSWDSVETQYF	TGTGCCAGCTCATGGGATAGCGTCGAGACCCAGTACTTC
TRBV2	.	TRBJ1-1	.	CASSEASHAVEAFF	TGTGCCAGCAGTGAAGCCTCTCATGCCGTCGAAGCTTTCTTT
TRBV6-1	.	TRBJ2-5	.	CASIMYGTQETQYF	TGTGCCAGCATTATGTACGGGACTCAAGAGACCCAGTACTTC
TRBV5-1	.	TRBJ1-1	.	CASSRTGVNTEAFF	TGCGCCAGCAGTAGAACAGGAGTTAACACTGAAGCTTTCTTT
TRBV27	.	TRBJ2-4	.	CASSPPGAKNIQYF	TGTGCCAGCAGCCCCCCCGGAGCCAAAAACATTCAGTACTTC
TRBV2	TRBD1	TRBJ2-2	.	CASRGTANTGELFF	TGTGCCAGCAGAGGGACAGCGAACACCGGGGAGCTGTTTTTT
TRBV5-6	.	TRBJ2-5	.	CASSPYQETQYF	TGTGCCAGCAGCCCGTACCAAGAGACCCAGTACTTC
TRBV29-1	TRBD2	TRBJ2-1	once	CSVVRRGSTYNEQFF	TGCAGCGTTGTCCGGCGGGGGTCTACCTACAATGAGCAGTTCTTC
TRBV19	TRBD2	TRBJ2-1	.	CASSSGLAGSYNEQFF	TGTGCCAGTAGTTCGGGGCTAGCGGGATCCTACAATGAGCAGTTCTTC
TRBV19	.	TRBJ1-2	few	CASSINNRAYGYTF	TGTGCCAGTAGTATCAACAACAGGGCCTATGGCTACACCTTC
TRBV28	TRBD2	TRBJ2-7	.	CASSQVEVLAGRLDEQYF	TGTGCCAGCAGCCAGGTAGAGGTTCTAGCGGGGAGGTTGGACGAGCAGTACTTC
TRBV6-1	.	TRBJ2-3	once	CASELWDTDTQYF	TGTGCCAGCGAACTCTGGGACACAGATACGCAGTATTTT
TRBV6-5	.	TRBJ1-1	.	CASSDDRQFEAFF	TGTGCCAGCAGTGACGACAGGCAATTTGAAGCTTTCTTT
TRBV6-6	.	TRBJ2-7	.	CASTLPPGGEQYF	TGTGCCAGCACCCTCCCCCCCGGGGGAGAGCAGTACTTC
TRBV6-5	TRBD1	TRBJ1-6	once	CASSLGTGGMNSPLHF	TGTGCCAGCAGTTTGGGGACAGGGGGAATGAATTCACCCCTCCACTTT
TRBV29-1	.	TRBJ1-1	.	CSANRDLNTEAFF	TGCAGCGCCAACAGGGATCTGAACACTGAAGCTTTCTTT
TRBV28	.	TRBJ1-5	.	CASSEFNQPQHF	TGTGCCAGCAGTGAGTTCAATCAGCCCCAGCATTTT
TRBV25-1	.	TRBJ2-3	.	CASSETGRRDTQYF	TGTGCCAGCAGTGAAACAGGGCGCAGAGATACGCAGTATTTT
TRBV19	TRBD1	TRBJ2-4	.	CASRTGGDYKNIQYF	TGTGCCAGTAGGACAGGGGGAGACTACAAAAACATTCAGTACTTC
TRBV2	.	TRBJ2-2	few	CASRVQGRETGELFF	TGTGCCAGCAGAGTACAGGGTAGGGAAACCGGGGAGCTGTTTTTT
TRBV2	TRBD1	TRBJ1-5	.	CASSLQGAPQHF	TGTGCCAGCAGTCTACAGGGGGCTCCCCAGCATTTT
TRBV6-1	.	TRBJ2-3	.	CASSESQVRTDTQYF	TGTGCCAGCAGTGAAAGTCAGGTCCGCACAGATACGCAGTATTTT
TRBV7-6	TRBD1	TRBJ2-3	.	CASSSRTGGYSTDTQYF	TGTGCCAGCAGCTCGAGGACAGGGGGGTATAGCACAGATACGCAGTATTTT
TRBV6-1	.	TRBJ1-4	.	CASSESQEAEKLFF	TGTGCCAGCAGTGAATCCCAAGAAGCTGAAAAACTGTTTTTT
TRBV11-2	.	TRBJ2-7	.	CATQGGVYEQYF	TGTGCCACCCAGGGGGGGGTCTACGAGCAGTACTTC
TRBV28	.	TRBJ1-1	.	CASSSSGTTNTEAFF	TGTGCCAGCAGTTCCAGCGGGACAACGAACACTGAAGCTTTCTTT
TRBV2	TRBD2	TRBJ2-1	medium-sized	CASSAWREYPYNEQFF	TGTGCCAGCAGTGCTTGGCGGGAGTATCCCTACAATGAGCAGTTCTTC
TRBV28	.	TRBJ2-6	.	CASTSSGANVLTF	TGTGCCAGCACCAGCTCTGGGGCCAACGTCCTGACTTTC
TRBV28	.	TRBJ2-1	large	CASRLPGVNEQFF	TGTGCCAGCAGGCTGCCGGGGGTTAATGAGCAGTTCTTC
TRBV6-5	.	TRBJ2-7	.	CASSPGPYEQYF	TGTGCCAGCAGCCCCGGACCCTACGAGCAGTACTTC
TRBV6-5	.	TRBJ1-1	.	CASSLQVNTEAFF	TGTGCCAGCAGTTTACAGGTTAACACTGAAGCTTTCTTT
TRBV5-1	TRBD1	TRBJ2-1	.	CASSYQGQFSYNEQFF	TGCGCCAGCAGCTATCAGGGACAGTTCTCCTACAATGAGCAGTTCTTC
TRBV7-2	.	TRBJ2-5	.	CASSLGRETQYF	TGTGCCAGCAGCTTAGGGAGAGAGACCCAGTACTTC
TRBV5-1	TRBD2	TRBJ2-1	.	CASSLVASGTSYNEQFF	TGCGCCAGCAGCTTGGTCGCTAGCGGGACGAGCTACAATGAGCAGTTCTTC
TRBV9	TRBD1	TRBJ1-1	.	CASSAEQGRGTEAFF	TGTGCCAGCAGCGCGGAACAGGGGAGGGGGACTGAAGCTTTCTTT
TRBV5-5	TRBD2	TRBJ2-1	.	CASSLVQAGPYNEQFF	TGTGCCAGCAGCTTGGTTCAAGCGGGGCCCTACAATGAGCAGTTCTTC
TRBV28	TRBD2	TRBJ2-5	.	CASSPIAGGGETQYF	TGTGCCAGCAGTCCAATAGCGGGGGGCGGTGAGACCCAGTACTTC
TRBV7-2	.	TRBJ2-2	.	CASSLRTGELFF	TGTGCCAGCAGCTTACGTACCGGGGAGCTGTTTTTT
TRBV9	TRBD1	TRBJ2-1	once	CASSVARDRDSYNEQFF	TGTGCCAGCAGCGTAGCTCGGGACAGGGACTCCTACAATGAGCAGTTCTTC
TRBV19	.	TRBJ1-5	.	CASSIMAGGQPQHF	TGTGCCAGTAGTATAATGGCGGGAGGACAGCCCCAGCATTTT
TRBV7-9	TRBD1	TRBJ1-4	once	CASSDDREGEKLFF	TGTGCCAGCAGCGACGACAGGGAGGGTGAAAAACTGTTTTTT
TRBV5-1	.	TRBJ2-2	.	CASSFLGPGELFF	TGCGCCAGCAGCTTTCTAGGCCCCGGGGAGCTGTTTTTT
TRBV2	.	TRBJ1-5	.	CASSVVGGFGQPQHF	TGTGCCAGCAGTGTTGTTGGTGGGTTTGGTCAGCCCCAGCATTTT